The clone carrying this TCR beta chain was detected only a few times. The data are from a study of cytomegalovirus exposure and HLA in healthy donors. Researchers ran the PCR with 60 Vbeta and 13 Jbeta primers. The table came from immunoSEQ multiplex PCR; TCRdb's copy has only in-frame clones and leaves some out. The sample carries 120,000 or so clones, roughly 80% recorded once. Specimen: PBMCs. This receptor was taken from a woman in her thirties or forties in good health and CMV-seropositive.

The CDR3 is CASSYDRPAYNEQFF. The CDR3 bases are TGTGCCAGCAGTTACGACAGGCCAGCCTACAATGAGCAGTTCTTC. The chain couples TRBV6-5 to TRBJ2-1; tentative D call: TRBD1 (6 bases). From germline, CDR1 is MNHEY and CDR2 SVGAGI. The CDR3 sequence is 15 residues long. Trimming stripped 2 bases from V and 2 bases from J, with 10 bases between.